This T cell receptor beta chain was observed in a study of cytomegalovirus exposure and HLA in healthy donors. Per the germline V gene, CDR1 is GTSNPN and CDR2 is SVGIG (reference sequence). V lost 2 bases to trimming and J lost 8 bases; unmatched junction nucleotides: 7. The CDR3 totals 14 residues. Study-wide points: Researchers reported in a later analysis that common viral pathogens appeared linked to several top clusters. Researchers catalogued 160 or so TCR beta chains as cytomegalovirus-associated.

Worth noting for this clone: What it binds is not known.

13 Jbeta primers and 60 Vbeta primers were used for the PCR. The protocol was immunoSEQ multiplex PCR, while the TCRdb copy is restricted to in-frame clones and leaves out a portion. The data contain about 110,000 clones, over 75% of them singletons. Healthy bone marrow donors formed the donor group. Donors were nominally healthy when sampled, though unrecorded immune exposures were likely. What was sequenced was PBMCs. This TCR derives from a male donor in good health and CMV-seronegative. The V and J genes are TRBV30 and TRBJ2-4; 9 bases match TRBD1. This CDR3 is CAWSTGTGLHIQYF. The CDR3 coding sequence is TGTGCCTGGAGTACCGGGACAGGGCTTCACATTCAGTACTTC. Complete variable domain (other parts from reference TRBV30 and TRBJ2-4): SQTIHQWPATLVQPVGSPLSLECTVEGTSNPNLYWYRQAAGRGLQLLFYSVGIGQISSEVPQNLSASRPQDRQFILSSKKLLLSDSGFYLCAWSTGTGLHIQYFGAGTRLSVL.